The clone carrying this T cell receptor (beta chain) has a single count. The data stem from a study of T cells in Graves' hyperthyroidism and ophthalmopathy. Uncontrolled infection, other autoimmune disease, pregnancy and lactation each barred patients from inclusion. Isolation of PBMCs was performed on around 10 ml fresh peripheral blood. Trimming took off 4 bases at V and 5 bases at J, with 10 bases between the two ends. CDR1 KGHDR and CDR2 SFDVKD come from the germline V gene. The CDR3 consists of 13 residues. TCR beta CDR3 sequences were amplified from RNA transcripts. The TCR CDR3 first-round RT-PCR relied on the HTBI primer set. TCRdb called the multiplex PCR reads again in MiXCR, with one record for every CDR3 protein. The sample contains about 200,000 distinct CDR3 sequences, about 15% of which appear only once.

Sequencing was performed on blood. J is TRBJ2-5 and V is TRBV24-1, with unresolved D. This TCR was recovered from a woman aged 45-59 years with Graves' hyperthyroidism. The CDR3: CATSEPVRETQYF. DNA for the CDR3: TGTGCCACCAGTGAGCCCGTGAGGGAGACCCAGTACTTC.